Below, 8 T cell receptor beta chains from the same sample are listed, as sequenced in a study of cytomegalovirus exposure and HLA in healthy donors. The PCR employed 60 Vbeta primers together with 13 Jbeta primers. Data came from immunoSEQ multiplex PCR; TCRdb stores just in-frame clones and leaves some out. The data contain 120,000 to 150,000 clones, about 75% of them singletons. The material sequenced was PBMCs. The receptors were sampled from a woman in her twenties or thirties in good health and CMV-seronegative.

This clone has only a few counts. The CDR3 loop is CASSSGGCEQYV. The DNA for the CDR3 is TGTGCCAGCAGCTCAGGGGGGTGCGAGCAGTACGTC. The chain joins TRBV7-6 to TRBJ2-7, with D possibly matching TRBD1 (7 bases). The ends were cut back, 4 bases at V and 6 bases at J, with 10 bases in the middle. Germline V gene sequence: CDR1 SGHVS, CDR2 FNYEAQ. This CDR3 contains 12 residues.

The chain links TRBV7-9 to TRBJ1-5, with 7 bases aligning to TRBD1. Trimming at V came to 1 base and at J to 9 bases, leaving 9 bases not matched to a gene. From germline, CDR1 is SEHNR and CDR2 FQNEAQ (reference sequence). The CDR3 sequence is 15 residues long. For the CDR3, the DNA is TGTGCCAGCAGCTTAGGGACCGGAGGGGGCGGGCCCCAGCATTTT. This encodes CASSLGTGGGGPQHF. The complete variable domain, with remaining parts taken from reference TRBV7-9 and TRBJ1-5, reads DTGVSQNPRHKITKRGQNVTFRCDPISEHNRLYWYRQTLGQGPEFLTYFQNEAQLEKSRLLSDRFSAERPKGSFSTLEIQRTEQGDSAMYLCASSLGTGGGGPQHFGDGTRLSIL.

The V call is TRBV7-9, the J call TRBJ2-1, with TRBD2 matching over 7 bases. Germline CDR1 SEHNR, CDR2 FQNEAQ (reference sequence). This CDR3 region has 15 residues. After removal of 2 bases from V and 5 bases from J, the junction contained 6 bases not matched to a gene. The CDR3 protein is CASSLPAGRNNEQFF. The CDR3 DNA is TGTGCCAGCAGCTTACCAGCGGGGAGGAACAATGAGCAGTTCTTC.

CDR3 amino acids: CASSSHRGPVTGELFF. In DNA, the CDR3 is TGTGCCAGCAGCTCCCACAGGGGGCCAGTCACCGGGGAGCTGTTTTTT. The genes are TRBV7-9 and TRBJ2-2, with 9 bases fitting TRBD1. The CDR3 totals 16 residues. J gave up 4 bases and V 4 bases, and 7 bases lay outside the gene matches. Germline-derived CDR1 and CDR2 are SEHNR and FQNEAQ (reference sequence).

The chain couples TRBV19 to TRBJ1-5, with D possibly matching TRBD1 (6 bases). CDR1 and CDR2 from the germline V gene are LNHDA and SQIVND (reference sequence). V gave up 5 bases and J gave up 3 bases, with 17 bases separating them. This CDR3 region has 16 residues. The CDR3 region has the DNA TGTGCCAGTAGTCCTCTTCGACAGGTACTCAATCAGCCCCAGCATTTT. Translated, it gives CASSPLRQVLNQPQHF. Full variable domain (outside the CDR3, taken from reference TRBV19 and TRBJ1-5): DGGITQSPKYLFRKEGQNVTLSCEQNLNHDAMYWYRQDPGQGLRLIYYSQIVNDFQKGDIAEGYSVSREKKESFPLTVTSAQKNPTAFYLCASSPLRQVLNQPQHFGDGTRLSIL.

The gene calls are TRBV19 and TRBJ2-2; D ambiguous. Germline CDR1 is LNHDA and CDR2 is SQIVND (reference sequence). The CDR3 extends over 14 amino acids. The V end was cut by 7 bases, the J end by 4 bases, with 13 bases between. CDR3 loop: CASKWPSGTGELFF. The CDR3 nucleotides are TGTGCCAGTAAGTGGCCCTCTGGCACCGGGGAGCTGTTTTTT.

The chain joins TRBV6-5 to TRBJ1-5; D unresolved. CDR3 length: 13 amino acids. Trimming pared 0 bases from V and 4 bases from J, leaving 4 bases between. The germline gives CDR1 MNHEY, CDR2 SVGAGI. The CDR3 here is CASSYSENQPQHF. The CDR3, as DNA: TGTGCCAGCAGTTACTCGGAGAATCAGCCCCAGCATTTT.

The gene calls are TRBV7-2 and TRBJ1-2, with D perhaps TRBD1 (5 bases). The CDR3 runs to 15 residues. The V end lost 1 base, the J end lost 2 bases, and 11 bases lay between the germline ends. Per germline, CDR1 SGHTA and CDR2 FQGNSA. The CDR3 here is CASSLGPGQNYGYTF. CDR3 bases: TGTGCCAGCAGCTTAGGGCCAGGGCAGAACTATGGCTACACCTTC.